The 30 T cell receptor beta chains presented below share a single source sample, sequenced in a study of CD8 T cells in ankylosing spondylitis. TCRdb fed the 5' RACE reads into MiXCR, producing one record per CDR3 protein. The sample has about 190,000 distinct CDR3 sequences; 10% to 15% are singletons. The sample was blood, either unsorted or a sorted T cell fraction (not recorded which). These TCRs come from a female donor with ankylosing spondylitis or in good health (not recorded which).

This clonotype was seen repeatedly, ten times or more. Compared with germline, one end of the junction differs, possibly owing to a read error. CDR3 loop: CSGGDQGKEDF. CDR3 DNA sequence: TGCAGCGGTGGTGATCAGGGGAAAGAGGACTTC. The chain employs TRBV29-1 and TRBJ2-7, with D tentatively TRBD1 (6 bases). The V gene's germline CDR1 is SQVTM and CDR2 ANQGSEA. The CDR3 is 11 amino acids.

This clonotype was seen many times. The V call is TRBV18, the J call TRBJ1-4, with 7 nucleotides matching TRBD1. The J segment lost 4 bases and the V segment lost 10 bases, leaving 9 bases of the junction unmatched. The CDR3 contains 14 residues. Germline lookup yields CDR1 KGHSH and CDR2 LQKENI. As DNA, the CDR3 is TGTGCCACCAAAACCGGGACAGATAATGAAAAACTGTTTTTT. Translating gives CATKTGTDNEKLFF. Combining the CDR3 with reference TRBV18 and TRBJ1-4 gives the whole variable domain NAGVMQNPRHLVRRRGQEARLRCSPMKGHSHVYWYRQLPEEGLKFMVYLQKENIIDESGMPKERFSAEFPKEGPSILRIQQVVRGDSAAYFCATKTGTDNEKLFFGSGTQLSVL.

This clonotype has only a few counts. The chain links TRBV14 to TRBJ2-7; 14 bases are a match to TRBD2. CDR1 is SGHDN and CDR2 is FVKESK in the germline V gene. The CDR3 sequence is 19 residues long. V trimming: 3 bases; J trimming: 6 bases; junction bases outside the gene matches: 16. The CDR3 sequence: CASSHPGTSGRIVIREQYF. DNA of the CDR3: TGTGCCAGCAGCCATCCCGGGACTAGCGGGAGAATAGTGATCCGCGAGCAGTACTTC.

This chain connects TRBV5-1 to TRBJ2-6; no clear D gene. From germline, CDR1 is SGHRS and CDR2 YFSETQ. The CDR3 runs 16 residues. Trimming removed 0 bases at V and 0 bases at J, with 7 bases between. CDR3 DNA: TGCGCCAGCAGCTTGGATGGCGACTCTGGGGCCAACGTCCTGACTTTC. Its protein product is CASSLDGDSGANVLTF.

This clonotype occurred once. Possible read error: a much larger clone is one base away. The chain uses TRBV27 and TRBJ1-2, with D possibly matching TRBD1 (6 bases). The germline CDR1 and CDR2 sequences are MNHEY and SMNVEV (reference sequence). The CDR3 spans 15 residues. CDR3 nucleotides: TGTGCCAGCAATTTAGGGGGAAGGTTTAACTATGGCTACACCTTC. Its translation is CASNLGGRFNYGYTF.

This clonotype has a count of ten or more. CDR3 nucleotides: TGTGCCAGCAGCTTCCGGACTGGGGAGCTGTTTTTT. This translates into CASSFRTGELFF. The chain has TRBV7-3 and TRBJ2-2, with TRBD2 as a possible D gene (5 bases). Deletions cut 3 bases from V and 8 bases from J, with 7 bases between. The germline CDR1 and CDR2 sequences are SGHTA and FQGTGA. The CDR3 totals 12 residues.

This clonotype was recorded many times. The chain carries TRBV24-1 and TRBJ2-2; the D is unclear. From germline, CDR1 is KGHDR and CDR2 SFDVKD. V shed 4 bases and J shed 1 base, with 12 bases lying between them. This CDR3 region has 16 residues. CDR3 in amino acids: CATSDHRALNTGELFF. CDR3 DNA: TGTGCCACCAGTGACCACCGGGCCCTGAACACCGGGGAGCTGTTTTTT.

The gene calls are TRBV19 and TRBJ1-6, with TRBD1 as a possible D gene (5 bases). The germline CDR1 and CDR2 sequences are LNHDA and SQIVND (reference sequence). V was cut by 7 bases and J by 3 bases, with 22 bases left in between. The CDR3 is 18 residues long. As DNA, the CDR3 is TGTGCCAGTAACCGGGGCGGACCCTTCCAGAACTATAATTCACCCCTCCACTTT. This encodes CASNRGGPFQNYNSPLHF. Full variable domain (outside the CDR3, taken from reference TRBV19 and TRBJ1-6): DGGITQSPKYLFRKEGQNVTLSCEQNLNHDAMYWYRQDPGQGLRLIYYSQIVNDFQKGDIAEGYSVSREKKESFPLTVTSAQKNPTAFYLCASNRGGPFQNYNSPLHFGNGTRLTVT.

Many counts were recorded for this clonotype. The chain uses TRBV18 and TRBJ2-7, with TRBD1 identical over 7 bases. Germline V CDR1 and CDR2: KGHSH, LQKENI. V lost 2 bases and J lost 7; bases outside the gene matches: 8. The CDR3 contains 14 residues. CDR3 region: CASSPARGSLEQYF. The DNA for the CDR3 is TGTGCCAGCTCACCAGCCAGGGGGTCCCTGGAGCAGTACTTC.

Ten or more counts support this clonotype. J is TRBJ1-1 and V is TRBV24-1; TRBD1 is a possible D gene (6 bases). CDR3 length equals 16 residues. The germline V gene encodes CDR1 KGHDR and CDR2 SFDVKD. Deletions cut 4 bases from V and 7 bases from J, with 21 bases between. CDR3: CATSDTWGLDRYEAFF. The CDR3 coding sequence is TGTGCCACCAGTGACACTTGGGGGTTAGACAGGTATGAAGCTTTCTTT.

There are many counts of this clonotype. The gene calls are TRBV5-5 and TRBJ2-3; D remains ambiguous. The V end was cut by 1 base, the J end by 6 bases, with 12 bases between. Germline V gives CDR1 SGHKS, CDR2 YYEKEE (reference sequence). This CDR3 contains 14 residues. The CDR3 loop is CASSLTAGVDTQYF. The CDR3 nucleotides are TGTGCCAGCAGCTTGACGGCCGGAGTGGATACGCAGTATTTT.

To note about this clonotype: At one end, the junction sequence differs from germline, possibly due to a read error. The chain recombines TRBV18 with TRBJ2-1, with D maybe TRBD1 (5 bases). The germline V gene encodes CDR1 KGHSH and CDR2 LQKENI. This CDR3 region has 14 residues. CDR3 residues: CASSPDSSHNEQFF. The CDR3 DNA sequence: TGTGCCAGCTCTCCCGACAGCTCCCACAATGAGCAGTTCTTC.

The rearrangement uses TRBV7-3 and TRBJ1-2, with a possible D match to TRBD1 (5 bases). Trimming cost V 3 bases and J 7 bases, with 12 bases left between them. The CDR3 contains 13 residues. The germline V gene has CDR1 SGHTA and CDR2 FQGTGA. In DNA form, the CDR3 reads TGTGCCAGCAGCTTGAGGGGAGAAGGTGGCTACACCTTC. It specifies CASSLRGEGGYTF.

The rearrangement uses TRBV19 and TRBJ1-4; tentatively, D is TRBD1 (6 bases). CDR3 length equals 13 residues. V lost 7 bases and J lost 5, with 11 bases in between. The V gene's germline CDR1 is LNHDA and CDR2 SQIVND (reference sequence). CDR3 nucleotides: TGTGCCAGTAACAGGGCATTAAATGAAAAACTGTTTTTT. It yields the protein CASNRALNEKLFF.

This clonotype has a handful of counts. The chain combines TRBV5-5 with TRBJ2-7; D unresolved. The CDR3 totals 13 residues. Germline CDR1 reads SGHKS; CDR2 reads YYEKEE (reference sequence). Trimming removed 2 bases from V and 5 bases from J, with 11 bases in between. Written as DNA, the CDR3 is TGTGCCAGCAGCTTCGTTGTGGGCAACGAGCAGTACTTC. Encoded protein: CASSFVVGNEQYF.

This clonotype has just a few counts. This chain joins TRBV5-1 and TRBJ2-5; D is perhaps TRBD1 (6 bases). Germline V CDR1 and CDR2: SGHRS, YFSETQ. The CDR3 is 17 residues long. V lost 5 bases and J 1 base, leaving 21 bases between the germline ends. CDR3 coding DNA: TGCGCCAGCAGATACGGACAGTCACAGGGCTTCCAAGAGACCCAGTACTTC. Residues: CASRYGQSQGFQETQYF.

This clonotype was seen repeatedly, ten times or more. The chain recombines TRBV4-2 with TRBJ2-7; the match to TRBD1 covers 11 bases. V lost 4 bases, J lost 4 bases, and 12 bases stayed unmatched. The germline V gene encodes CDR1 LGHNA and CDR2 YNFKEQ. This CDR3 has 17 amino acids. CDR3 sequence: CASSLGTGGWRRYEQYF. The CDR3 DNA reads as TGTGCCAGCAGCCTGGGGACAGGGGGTTGGAGGCGATACGAGCAGTACTTC.

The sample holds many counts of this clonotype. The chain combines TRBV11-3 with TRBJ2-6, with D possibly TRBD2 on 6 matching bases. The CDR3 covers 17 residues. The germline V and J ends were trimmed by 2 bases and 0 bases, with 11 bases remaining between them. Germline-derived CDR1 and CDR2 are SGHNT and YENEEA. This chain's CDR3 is CASSLTGLVSGANVLTF. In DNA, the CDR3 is TGTGCCAGCAGCTTAACGGGACTCGTCTCTGGGGCCAACGTCCTGACTTTC.

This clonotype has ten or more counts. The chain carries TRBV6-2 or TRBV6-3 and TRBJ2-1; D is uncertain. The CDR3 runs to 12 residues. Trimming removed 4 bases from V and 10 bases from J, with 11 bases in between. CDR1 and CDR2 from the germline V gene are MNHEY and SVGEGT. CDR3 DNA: TGTGCCAGCAGTTTCTCGACCCAAGAGCAGTTCTTC. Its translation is CASSFSTQEQFF.

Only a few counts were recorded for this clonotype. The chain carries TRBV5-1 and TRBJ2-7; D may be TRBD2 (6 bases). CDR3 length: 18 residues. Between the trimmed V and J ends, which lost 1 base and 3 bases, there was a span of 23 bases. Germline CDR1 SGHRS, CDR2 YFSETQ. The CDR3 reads CASSLPGGTSTTGYEQYF. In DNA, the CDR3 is TGCGCCAGCAGCTTGCCCGGTGGGACTTCAACTACGGGCTACGAGCAGTACTTC.

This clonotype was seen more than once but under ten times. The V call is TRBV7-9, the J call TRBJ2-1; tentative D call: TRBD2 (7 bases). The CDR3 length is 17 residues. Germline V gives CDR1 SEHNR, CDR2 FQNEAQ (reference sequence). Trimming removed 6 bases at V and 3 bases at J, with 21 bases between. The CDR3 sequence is CASSSTRSGTIYNEQFF. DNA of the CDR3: TGTGCCAGCAGTTCCACCCGAAGCGGGACAATCTACAATGAGCAGTTCTTC.

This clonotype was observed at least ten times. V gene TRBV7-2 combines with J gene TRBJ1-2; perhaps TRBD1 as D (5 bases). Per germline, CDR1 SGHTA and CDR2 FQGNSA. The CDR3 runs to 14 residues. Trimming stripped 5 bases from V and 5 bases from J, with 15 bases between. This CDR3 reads CASSQARESYGYTF. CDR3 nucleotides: TGTGCCAGCAGCCAAGCCAGGGAGAGTTATGGCTACACCTTC.

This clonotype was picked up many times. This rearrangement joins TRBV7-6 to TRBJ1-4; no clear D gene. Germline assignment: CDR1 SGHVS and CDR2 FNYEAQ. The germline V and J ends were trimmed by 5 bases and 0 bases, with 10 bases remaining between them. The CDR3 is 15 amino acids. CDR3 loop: CASSPMVTTNEKLFF. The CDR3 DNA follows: TGTGCCAGCAGCCCGATGGTTACAACTAATGAAAAACTGTTTTTT.

CDR3 DNA: TGCGCCAGCAGTTCGGGACTAGCGGGAATGTTTGAGCAGTTCTTC. Its protein is CASSSGLAGMFEQFF. The rearrangement links TRBV5-1 to TRBJ2-1, with 13 bases aligning to TRBD2. Per germline, CDR1 SGHRS and CDR2 YFSETQ. V shed 5 bases, J shed 9 bases, and the junction held 8 bases outside the gene matches. The CDR3 sequence is 15 residues long.

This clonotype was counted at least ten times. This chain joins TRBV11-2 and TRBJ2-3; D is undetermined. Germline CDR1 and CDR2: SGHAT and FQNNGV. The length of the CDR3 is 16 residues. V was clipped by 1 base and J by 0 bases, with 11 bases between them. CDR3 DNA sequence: TGTGCCAGCAGCTTAGGAACAGATGCTAGCACAGATACGCAGTATTTT. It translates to CASSLGTDASTDTQYF.

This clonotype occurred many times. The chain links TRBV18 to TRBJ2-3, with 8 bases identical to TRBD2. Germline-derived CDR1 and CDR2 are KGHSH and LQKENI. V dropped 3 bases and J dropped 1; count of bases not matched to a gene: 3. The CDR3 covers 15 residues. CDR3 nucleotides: TGTGCCAGCTCACCGGGACTAGTCGGCACAGATACGCAGTATTTT. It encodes CASSPGLVGTDTQYF.

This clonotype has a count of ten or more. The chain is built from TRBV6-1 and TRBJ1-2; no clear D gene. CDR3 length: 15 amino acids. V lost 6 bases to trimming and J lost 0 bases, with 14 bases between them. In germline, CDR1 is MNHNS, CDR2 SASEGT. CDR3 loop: CASRERDGANYGYTF. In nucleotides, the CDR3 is TGTGCCAGCAGGGAAAGAGACGGAGCTAACTATGGCTACACCTTC.

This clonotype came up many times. The CDR3: CASSELQGANQPQHF. CDR3 coding DNA: TGTGCCAGCAGTGAACTTCAGGGGGCGAATCAGCCCCAGCATTTT. The chain carries TRBV6-1 and TRBJ1-5; 8 bases map to TRBD1. The CDR3 length is 15 residues. Germline V CDR1 and CDR2: MNHNS, SASEGT. Trimming removed 2 bases from V and 4 bases from J; junction bases left unmatched: 4.

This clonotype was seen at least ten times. The CDR3 nucleotides read TGTGCCAGCAGCGATGACAGGGGGGGTGATACGCAGTATTTT. This codes for CASSDDRGGDTQYF. The genes are TRBV12-3 or TRBV12-4 and TRBJ2-3; 9 bases are a match to TRBD1. The CDR3 has 14 residues. With V trimmed by 6 bases and J by 6 bases, 7 bases remained unmatched.

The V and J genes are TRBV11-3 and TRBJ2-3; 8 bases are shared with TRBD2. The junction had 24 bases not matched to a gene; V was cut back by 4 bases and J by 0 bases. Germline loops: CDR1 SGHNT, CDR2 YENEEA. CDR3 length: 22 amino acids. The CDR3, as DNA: TGTGCCAGCAGCTCGTGGGCGCCGGGACTAGGAGCTGTAAGAATGAGCACAGATACGCAGTATTTT. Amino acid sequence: CASSSWAPGLGAVRMSTDTQYF.